This entry features one TCR beta chain sequence. Its antigen is as yet unknown. From the 5' RACE reads, TCRdb called clonotypes with MiXCR, one entry per CDR3 protein. The sample consists of tens of thousands of distinct CDR3 sequences, 6.2% of them appearing once. The data belong to a study of CD8 T cells in ankylosing spondylitis. Findings and caveats of the study: In ankylosing spondylitis patients, matched synovial fluid reportedly showed significant enrichment of disease-linked clones. Blood from ankylosing spondylitis patients appeared to carry a characteristic roughly eight-variant TCR beta motif. Some of the motif variants had earlier been found in reactive arthritis patients' fluid and blood.

The germline gives CDR1 SGHVS, CDR2 FQNEAQ. The CDR3 runs to 13 residues. V shed 0 bases and J shed 3 bases, with 5 bases lying between them. The source material was synovial fluid, either unsorted or a sorted T cell fraction (not recorded which). V is TRBV7-8 and J is TRBJ1-1, with no clear D. The receptor's source is a male donor with ankylosing spondylitis. The CDR3 nucleotides read TGTGCCAGCAGCTTAGCGGTAGACACTGAAGCTTTCTTT. Protein sequence: CASSLAVDTEAFF.